Following are 19 T cell receptor beta chains from one sample sequenced in a study of post-analysis software for immune sequencing data. The TCR beta cDNA libraries carried unique molecular identifiers. Each CDR3 protein gets one entry after TCRdb re-called the PCR reads with MiXCR. This table has about 460,000 distinct CDR3 sequences, less than 45% appearing once. Study findings and constraints: Five TRBV segments, including TRBV5-6, TRBV5-1 and TRBV20-1, were more frequent in patients than controls.

Which antigens these TCRs recognize remains unknown. Sequenced: blood. These receptors originate from a girl under 18 with multiple sclerosis.

CDR3 bases: TGTGCCAGCAGTTATGCAGGGTCGGGGTACGAGCAGTACTTC. Amino acids: CASSYAGSGYEQYF. The gene calls are TRBV6-6 and TRBJ2-7; D may match TRBD1 or TRBD2 (5 bases each). The CDR3 is 14 residues long. The ends were cut back, 3 bases at V and 4 bases at J, with 13 bases in the middle. Germline V gene lookup returns CDR1 MNHNY and CDR2 SVGAGI (reference sequence).

This sequence joins TRBV7-9 and TRBJ2-7; D might be TRBD2 (5 bases). The CDR3 extends over 16 amino acids. Between the trimmed V and J ends, which lost 5 bases and 1 base, there was a span of 18 bases. Germline V gene lookup returns CDR1 SEHNR and CDR2 FQNEAQ (reference sequence). CDR3 DNA: TGTGCCAGCAGCCCGTGGGTGGGAGAAGGATCCTACGAGCAGTACTTC. Translation: CASSPWVGEGSYEQYF.

The sample holds a few counts of this clonotype. The chain has TRBV5-1 and TRBJ2-1; 13 nucleotides align to TRBD2. The CDR3 contains 17 residues. Germline V gene sequence: CDR1 SGHRS, CDR2 YFSETQ. V dropped 6 bases and J dropped 4; count of bases not matched to a gene: 10. CDR3 DNA: TGCGCCAGCACCGGGGGACTAGCGGGACGGGAGTACAATGAGCAGTTCTTC. Protein sequence: CASTGGLAGREYNEQFF. The full variable domain, in which reference TRBV5-1 and TRBJ2-1 provide the parts outside the CDR3, is KAGVTQTPRYLIKTRGQQVTLSCSPISGHRSVSWYQQTPGQGLQFLFEYFSETQRNKGNFPGRFSGRQFSNSRSEMNVSTLELGDSALYLCASTGGLAGREYNEQFFGPGTRLTVL.

This chain joins TRBV27 and TRBJ2-3; weak D call: TRBD2 (7 bases). CDR3 length equals 17 residues. V lost 2 bases and J lost 2, with 17 bases in between. In germline, CDR1 is MNHEY, CDR2 SMNVEV (reference sequence). The DNA for the CDR3 is TGTGCCAGCAGTTTAGAGGGGGGGGACGCCCCCACAGATACGCAGTATTTT. Protein product: CASSLEGGDAPTDTQYF.

The genes are TRBV7-9 and TRBJ2-1; tentatively, D is TRBD2 (5 bases). Germline V gives CDR1 SEHNR, CDR2 FQNEAQ (reference sequence). Between the trimmed V and J ends, which lost 6 bases and 7 bases, there was a span of 19 bases. CDR3 length equals 15 residues. The CDR3 nucleotides are TGTGCCAGCAGACCCCTAGGTGCCCGCGGGAATGAGCAGTTCTTC. It specifies CASRPLGARGNEQFF.

The sample holds a few counts of this clonotype. The chain has TRBV27 and TRBJ2-7; unclear D gene. The CDR3 runs 14 residues. The germline gives CDR1 MNHEY, CDR2 SMNVEV (reference sequence). With 0 bases removed from V and 5 bases from J, the gap between germline ends came to 11 bases. The CDR3 DNA sequence: TGTGCCAGCAGTTTATCTCCAGGAGTACACGAGCAGTACTTC. It translates to CASSLSPGVHEQYF.

The chain carries TRBV7-3 and TRBJ2-7; 9 bases fit TRBD2. J gave up 7 bases and V 5 bases, and 9 bases lay outside the gene matches. Germline loops: CDR1 SGHTA, CDR2 FQGTGA. The CDR3 sequence is 14 residues long. The CDR3 spells CASSPQAGGNEQYF. CDR3 coding DNA: TGTGCCAGCAGCCCTCAAGCGGGAGGAAATGAGCAGTACTTC. The whole variable domain, remainder taken from reference TRBV7-3 and TRBJ2-7, is GAGVSQTPSNKVTEKGKYVELRCDPISGHTALYWYRQSLGQGPEFLIYFQGTGAADDSGLPNDRFFAVRPEGSVSTLKIQRTERGDSAVYLCASSPQAGGNEQYFGPGTRLTVT.

The table lists this clonotype with a few counts. The chain employs TRBV28 and TRBJ1-1; D not certain. V was cut by 3 bases and J by 0 bases, with 20 bases left in between. The CDR3 spans 18 residues. CDR1 and CDR2 from the germline V gene are MDHEN and SYDVKM. CDR3 nucleotides: TGTGCCAGCAGTTTCTCGCGACACTTCGTACGCGTGAACACTGAAGCTTTCTTT. Amino acid sequence: CASSFSRHFVRVNTEAFF. The complete variable domain, with remaining parts taken from reference TRBV28 and TRBJ1-1, reads DVKVTQSSRYLVKRTGEKVFLECVQDMDHENMFWYRQDPGLGLRLIYFSYDVKMKEKGDIPEGYSVSREKKERFSLILESASTNQTSMYLCASSFSRHFVRVNTEAFFGQGTRLTVV.

The V call is TRBV20-1, the J call TRBJ2-3; D could derive from TRBD1 or TRBD2 (6 bases each). V lost 5 bases to trimming and J lost 0 bases, with 15 bases between them. This CDR3 is 15 amino acids long. Germline lookup yields CDR1 DFQATT and CDR2 SNEGSKA (reference sequence). The CDR3 coding sequence is TGCAGTGCTGCCATAGGGGGGACTAGCACAGATACGCAGTATTTT. It codes for CSAAIGGTSTDTQYF.

The chain combines TRBV20-1 with TRBJ1-5, with a tentative D call TRBD1 (6 bases). The CDR3 has 12 residues. Germline V lookup: CDR1 DFQATT, CDR2 SNEGSKA (reference sequence). V was pared by 5 bases and J by 4 bases, with 9 bases between. CDR3 sequence: CSASGQNQPQHF. CDR3 nucleotides: TGCAGTGCTTCCGGACAGAATCAGCCCCAGCATTTT.

J is TRBJ2-3 and V is TRBV10-3, with TRBD1 as a possible D gene (6 bases). CDR3 length: 18 residues. Looked up from germline, CDR1 is ENHRY and CDR2 is SYGVKD. Deletions cut 1 base from V and 2 bases from J, with 19 bases between. This chain's CDR3 is CAISEFLTGWDDTDTQYF. Written as DNA, the CDR3 is TGTGCCATCAGTGAGTTCCTGACAGGTTGGGATGACACAGATACGCAGTATTTT.

With respect to this clonotype: The junction and the germline gene differ at one end; a read error may be behind it. The rearrangement uses TRBV12-3 or TRBV12-4 and TRBJ2-1; D is ambiguous. This CDR3 is built from 14 residues. CDR3 residues: CTSSLLFRMSEQFF. CDR3 nucleotide sequence: TGTACCAGCAGTTTACTCTTCCGGATGAGTGAGCAGTTCTTC.

In this sample, this clonotype turned up a few times. A read error may be the cause here, since a much bigger clone is one base away. The rearrangement joins TRBV18 to TRBJ2-3, with D possibly called TRBD1 or TRBD2 (5 bases each). Germline CDR1 reads KGHSH; CDR2 reads LQKENI. The V end lost 2 bases, the J end lost 3 bases, and 12 bases lay between the germline ends. The CDR3 totals 15 residues. The DNA of the CDR3 is TGTGCCAGCTCACCAGGGACGGGTCGGACAGATACGCAGTATTTT. This encodes CASSPGTGRTDTQYF.

On this clonotype: The CDR3 does not end in the conserved phenylalanine or tryptophan, so this is likely a read error. This chain links TRBV15 with TRBJ1-5; D call uncertain. The CDR3 spans 12 residues. V was pared by 0 bases and J by 7 bases, with 4 bases between. Germline V CDR1 and CDR2: LNHNV, YYDKDF (reference sequence). CDR3 in amino acids: CATSRDQQPQHV. The DNA of the CDR3 is TGTGCCACCAGCAGAGATCAGCAGCCCCAGCATGTT.

The chain carries TRBV7-8 and TRBJ1-2, with D uncertain. CDR1 and CDR2 (germline): SGHVS, FQNEAQ. The germline V and J ends were trimmed by 3 bases and 5 bases, with 10 bases remaining between them. This CDR3 region has 13 residues. The DNA for the CDR3 is TGTGCCAGCAGCTTCCCTGCTCAGTATGGCTACACCTTC. Its translation: CASSFPAQYGYTF.

This chain connects TRBV12-3 or TRBV12-4 to TRBJ2-1, with 10 bases lining up with TRBD1. V dropped 3 bases and J dropped 9; count of bases not matched to a gene: 8. This CDR3 region has 15 residues. The CDR3: CASSFRGTGDSEQFF. CDR3 bases: TGTGCCAGCAGTTTCCGCGGGACAGGGGATAGTGAGCAGTTCTTC.

This chain links TRBV28 with TRBJ2-1, with 9 bases matching TRBD2. Germline V gene data show CDR1 as MDHEN and CDR2 as SYDVKM. V gave up 6 bases and J gave up 4 bases; unmatched junction bases: 7. The CDR3 contains 15 residues. The CDR3 spells CASSTGLAIYNEQFF. In DNA form, the CDR3 reads TGTGCCAGCAGCACCGGACTAGCGATATACAATGAGCAGTTCTTC.

This clonotype was counted only a few times. The chain is built from TRBV20-1 and TRBJ2-4, with a possible D match to TRBD2 (5 bases). Germline loops: CDR1 DFQATT, CDR2 SNEGSKA (reference sequence). Between the trimmed V and J ends, which lost 3 bases and 13 bases, there was a span of 10 bases. CDR3 length equals 10 residues. Here the CDR3 reads CSASPGEQYF. DNA for the CDR3: TGCAGTGCTAGTCCCGGGGAGCAGTACTTC.

The V call is TRBV29-1, the J call TRBJ2-5; possible D gene TRBD2, 5 bases. The CDR3 spans 13 residues. The germline V gene encodes CDR1 SQVTM and CDR2 ANQGSEA. Trimming removed 4 bases at V and 4 bases at J, with 13 bases between. CDR3 loop: CSVVEAFGETQYF. In DNA form, the CDR3 reads TGCAGCGTTGTGGAGGCTTTCGGAGAGACCCAGTACTTC.